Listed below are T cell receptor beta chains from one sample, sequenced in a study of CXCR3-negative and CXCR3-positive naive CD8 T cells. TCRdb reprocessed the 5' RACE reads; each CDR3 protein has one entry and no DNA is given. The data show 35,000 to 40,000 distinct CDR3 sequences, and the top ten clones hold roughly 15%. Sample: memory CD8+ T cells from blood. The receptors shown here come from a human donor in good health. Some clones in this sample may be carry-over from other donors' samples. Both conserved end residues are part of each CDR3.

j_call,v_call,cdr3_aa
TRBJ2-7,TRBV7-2,CASSRYTTYEQYF
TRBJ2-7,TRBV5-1,CASSPRDRSYEQYF
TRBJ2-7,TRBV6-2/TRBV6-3,CASSYGTGGEWEQYF
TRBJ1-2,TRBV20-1,CSASWTEDYGYTF
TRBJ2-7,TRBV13,CASSLSEYEQYF
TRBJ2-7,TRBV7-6,CASSLGRGWTYEQYF
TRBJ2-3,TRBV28,CASSLLVDTQYF
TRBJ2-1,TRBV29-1,CSAGTENEQFF
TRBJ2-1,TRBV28,CASSIVDTNNEQFF
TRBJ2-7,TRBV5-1,CASRPTGTDYEQYF